This T cell receptor (beta chain) comes out of a study of beta chain features in type 1 diabetes. The CDR3 is made up of 15 amino acids. Trimming took off 6 bases at V and 11 bases at J, with 25 bases between the two ends. CDR1 is MDHEN, CDR2 SYDVKM, per germline. Sequencing targeted expressed TCRB transcripts, as all isolated RNA had been reverse transcribed. Here immunoSEQ multiplex PCR was the method, and the copy in TCRdb shows in-frame clones only, minus some. The table has tens of thousands of clones, approximately 56% seen once; the top ten hold roughly 2.1%. Sequenced: Tregs from blood. The clonotype originates from a woman aged 18-29 years in good health. The V gene is TRBV28, the J gene TRBJ2-5; tentatively, D is TRBD1 (6 bases). CDR3 nucleotide sequence: TGTGCCAGCAGACCCCGCGGACAGTCTCGATGGGAGCAGTACTTC. Its protein is CASRPRGQSRWEQYF.